Following are 23 T cell receptor beta chains from one sample sequenced in a study of cytomegalovirus exposure and HLA in healthy donors. Method: immunoSEQ multiplex PCR; TCRdb's copy keeps in-frame clones and lacks some. Here the sample spans about 120,000 clones, about 87% being singletons. The sequenced material came from PBMCs. The receptors originated from a man between 18 and 35 years old in good health and CMV-seronegative.

The CDR3 is CASSLWGQVGVRYEQYF. For the CDR3, the DNA is TGTGCCAGCAGTTTATGGGGGCAGGTTGGGGTTAGATACGAGCAGTACTTC. The gene calls are TRBV28 and TRBJ2-7, with a possible D match to TRBD1 (5 bases). This CDR3 region has 17 residues. CDR1 and CDR2 (germline): MDHEN, SYDVKM. V lost 0 bases and J 4 bases, leaving 19 bases between the germline ends.

The chain links TRBV6-5 to TRBJ1-3; TRBD1 matches 8 bases. V shed 6 bases and J 0 bases; nucleotides not matched to a gene: 7. The CDR3 extends over 16 amino acids. Germline V gene sequence: CDR1 MNHEY, CDR2 SVGAGI. The CDR3 loop reads CASRYTGGDSGNTIYF. The CDR3 DNA sequence: TGTGCCAGCAGATACACAGGGGGTGACTCTGGAAACACCATATATTTT.

The chain links TRBV10-2 to TRBJ1-5; TRBD1 is a possible D gene (6 bases). This CDR3 comprises 16 residues. The V end was cut by 6 bases, the J end by 6 bases, with 21 bases between. Germline V gene sequence: CDR1 WSHSY, CDR2 SAAADI. The CDR3 DNA is TGCGCCAGCAGGAATTCCCTGGGGGGGGCTGGTCAGCCCCAGCATTTT. Its translation: CASRNSLGGAGQPQHF.

A few counts support this clone. Here the CDR3 reads CASSIRGNEQFF. For the CDR3, the DNA is TGTGCCAGCAGTATCAGGGGAAATGAGCAGTTCTTC. This rearrangement joins TRBV28 to TRBJ2-1; a possible D gene is TRBD1 (6 bases). The length of the CDR3 is 12 residues. The ends were cut back, 5 bases at V and 7 bases at J, with 9 bases in the middle. In germline, CDR1 is MDHEN, CDR2 SYDVKM.

The chain couples TRBV6-6 to TRBJ1-5, with D possibly being TRBD1 (5 bases). The length of the CDR3 is 14 residues. V lost 4 bases and J 3 bases, leaving 10 bases between the germline ends. The V gene's germline CDR1 is MNHNY and CDR2 SVGAGI (reference sequence). In DNA, the CDR3 is TGTGCCAGCAGTTCAACAGGCTTCAATCAGCCCCAGCATTTT. The encoded protein is CASSSTGFNQPQHF.

This rearrangement joins TRBV5-1 to TRBJ2-1; 8 nucleotides agree with TRBD1. The germline V gene has CDR1 SGHRS and CDR2 YFSETQ. J gave up 3 bases and V 4 bases, and 3 bases lay outside the gene matches. The CDR3 runs 14 residues. CDR3 DNA sequence: TGCGCCAGCAGCGACAGGGGTTTCTACAATGAGCAGTTCTTC. This translates into CASSDRGFYNEQFF.

The chain links TRBV10-1 to TRBJ2-3, with a weak D call TRBD2 (6 bases). With 10 bases removed from V and 6 bases from J, the gap between germline ends came to 14 bases. Germline CDR1 reads WNHNN; CDR2 reads SYGVQD (reference sequence). The CDR3 extends over 12 amino acids. The CDR3 nucleotides are TGCGCCAACACCGGAAGCGGGGATACGCAGTATTTT. Translated: CANTGSGDTQYF.

The V and J genes are TRBV28 and TRBJ1-1; D uncertain. Germline CDR1 and CDR2: MDHEN and SYDVKM. V was trimmed by 2 bases and J by 5 bases, leaving 12 bases between them. The CDR3 extends over 14 amino acids. CDR3 nucleotides: TGTGCCAGCAGTTTACTTTCCCCTCGGACTGAAGCTTTCTTT. This sequence encodes CASSLLSPRTEAFF.

The rearrangement links TRBV5-1 to TRBJ2-3; TRBD1 agrees at 7 bases. The germline V gene has CDR1 SGHRS and CDR2 YFSETQ. V shed 4 bases, J shed 2 bases, and the junction held 7 bases outside the gene matches. CDR3 size: 15 residues. The CDR3 reads CASSTGTDFTDTQYF. The CDR3 DNA is TGCGCCAGCAGCACGGGGACAGACTTCACAGATACGCAGTATTTT.

The chain employs TRBV6-1 and TRBJ1-1; the match to TRBD1 covers 7 bases. Trimming took 6 bases from V and 0 from J; bases not matched to a gene: 4. CDR1 and CDR2 from the germline V gene are MNHNS and SASEGT. The CDR3 has 14 amino acids. The CDR3 here is CASRPRGMNTEAFF. The CDR3 DNA is TGTGCCAGCAGGCCCAGGGGGATGAACACTGAAGCTTTCTTT.

The chain recombines TRBV18 with TRBJ2-3; 8 positions agree with TRBD2. Per germline, CDR1 KGHSH and CDR2 LQKENI. The CDR3 totals 15 residues. The V gene end was trimmed by 3 bases and the J gene end by 2 bases; junction bases not matched to a gene: 4. CDR3 amino acids: CASSPNSGTTDTQYF. Here the CDR3 DNA reads TGTGCCAGCTCACCCAATAGCGGGACCACAGATACGCAGTATTTT.

The V call is TRBV9, the J call TRBJ2-3; D is ambiguous. Germline lookup yields CDR1 SGDLS and CDR2 YYNGEE. CDR3 length: 13 amino acids. V shed 9 bases and J shed 2 bases, with 13 bases lying between them. The CDR3 DNA reads TGTGCCACAACAAGACTCCCCACAGATACGCAGTATTTT. It codes for CATTRLPTDTQYF.

The chain combines TRBV19 with TRBJ2-1; possible D gene TRBD1, 6 bases. V shed 6 bases and J shed 6 bases, with 18 bases lying between them. The CDR3 is 15 amino acids. From germline, CDR1 is LNHDA and CDR2 SQIVND (reference sequence). CDR3 loop: CASRTGQIDRNEQFF. The CDR3 DNA follows: TGTGCCAGTAGGACAGGACAAATTGATCGCAATGAGCAGTTCTTC.

The chain carries TRBV11-2 and TRBJ2-1; TRBD1 matches at 7 bases. The CDR3 sequence is 17 residues long. CDR1 and CDR2 (germline): SGHAT, FQNNGV. V shed 1 base, J shed 6 bases, and the junction held 12 bases outside the gene matches. CDR3 sequence: CASSLVTDLTGRNEQFF. As DNA, the CDR3 is TGTGCCAGCAGCTTAGTGACCGACCTGACAGGGCGCAATGAGCAGTTCTTC.

The V gene is TRBV5-1, the J gene TRBJ2-6, with TRBD1 matching 8 bases. Per the germline V gene, CDR1 is SGHRS and CDR2 is YFSETQ. The CDR3 covers 18 residues. V lost 1 base, J lost 1 base, and 7 bases stayed unmatched. CDR3 sequence reads: CASSLLPTGVSGANVLTF. DNA for the CDR3: TGCGCCAGCAGCTTGCTACCGACAGGGGTATCTGGGGCCAACGTCCTGACTTTC. The whole variable domain, filled in from reference TRBV5-1 and TRBJ2-6, reads KAGVTQTPRYLIKTRGQQVTLSCSPISGHRSVSWYQQTPGQGLQFLFEYFSETQRNKGNFPGRFSGRQFSNSRSEMNVSTLELGDSALYLCASSLLPTGVSGANVLTFGAGSRLTVL.

This chain links TRBV19 with TRBJ1-4; TRBD1 is a possible D gene (5 bases). The CDR3 extends over 14 amino acids. Trimming removed 5 bases from V and 5 bases from J, with 12 bases in between. CDR1 and CDR2 (germline): LNHDA, SQIVND (reference sequence). The CDR3: CASSSTERNEKLFF. The CDR3 DNA is TGTGCCAGTAGTTCGACAGAGAGGAATGAAAAACTGTTTTTT. The full variable domain, completed using reference TRBV19 and TRBJ1-4, is DGGITQSPKYLFRKEGQNVTLSCEQNLNHDAMYWYRQDPGQGLRLIYYSQIVNDFQKGDIAEGYSVSREKKESFPLTVTSAQKNPTAFYLCASSSTERNEKLFFGSGTQLSVL.

The CDR3 sequence: CASSTGTTYEQYF. Here the CDR3 DNA reads TGTGCCAGTAGTACCGGGACAACCTACGAGCAGTACTTC. The chain employs TRBV19 and TRBJ2-7; the D gene is possibly TRBD1 (6 bases). Germline V gene data show CDR1 as LNHDA and CDR2 as SQIVND (reference sequence). V lost 4 bases and J lost 2, with 9 bases in between. The CDR3 loop spans 13 amino acids.

CDR3: CASSSRYEQYF. CDR3 bases: TGTGCCAGCAGTTCGAGGTACGAGCAGTACTTC. The rearrangement joins TRBV28 to TRBJ2-7; D not certain. The CDR3 runs to 11 residues. Trimming cost V 4 bases and J 4 bases, with 5 bases left between them. Germline CDR1 is MDHEN and CDR2 is SYDVKM.

The rearrangement joins TRBV2 to TRBJ1-5; possibly TRBD1 for D (5 bases). The V end lost 3 bases, the J end lost 6 bases, and 12 bases lay between the germline ends. The CDR3 sequence is 14 residues long. From germline, CDR1 is SNHLY and CDR2 FYNNEI. The CDR3 region is CASSEVIQGQPQHF. The DNA of the CDR3 is TGTGCCAGCAGTGAGGTAATTCAGGGTCAGCCCCAGCATTTT.

This sequence joins TRBV6-5 and TRBJ1-2, with a weak D call TRBD1 (6 bases). CDR3 length: 13 residues. Per germline, CDR1 MNHEY and CDR2 SVGAGI. The germline V and J ends were trimmed by 2 bases and 13 bases, with 17 bases remaining between them. CDR3: CASSYQDRSGATF. The CDR3 nucleotides read TGTGCCAGCAGTTACCAAGACAGGAGTGGCGCCACCTTC.

The chain is built from TRBV5-8 and TRBJ2-1, with 11 bases lining up with TRBD2. The CDR3 length is 17 residues. The junction had 11 bases not matched to a gene; V was cut back by 0 bases and J by 9 bases. CDR1 and CDR2 from the germline V gene are SGHTS and YDEGEE. CDR3 coding DNA: TGTGCCAGCAGCTTGGAATATTGGACTAGCGGGTTAGGTGAGCAGTTCTTC. Amino acids: CASSLEYWTSGLGEQFF.

V is TRBV28 and J is TRBJ1-1, with TRBD1 identical over 7 bases. Germline CDR1 is MDHEN and CDR2 is SYDVKM. The V segment lost 5 bases and the J segment 4 bases; nucleotides outside the gene matches: 4. This CDR3 region has 13 residues. The CDR3 nucleotides read TGTGCCAGCAGTAACAGGGGTTTCACTGAAGCTTTCTTT. It yields the protein CASSNRGFTEAFF.

This clone was counted at least ten times. The rearrangement links TRBV27 to TRBJ2-7; the match to TRBD1 covers 8 bases. V lost 6 bases and J lost 1; bases outside the gene matches: 2. Germline V gene lookup returns CDR1 MNHEY and CDR2 SMNVEV (reference sequence). The CDR3 spans 13 residues. The CDR3 DNA is TGTGCCAGCAGCCGGGACAGGTCCTACGAGCAGTACTTC. This codes for CASSRDRSYEQYF.